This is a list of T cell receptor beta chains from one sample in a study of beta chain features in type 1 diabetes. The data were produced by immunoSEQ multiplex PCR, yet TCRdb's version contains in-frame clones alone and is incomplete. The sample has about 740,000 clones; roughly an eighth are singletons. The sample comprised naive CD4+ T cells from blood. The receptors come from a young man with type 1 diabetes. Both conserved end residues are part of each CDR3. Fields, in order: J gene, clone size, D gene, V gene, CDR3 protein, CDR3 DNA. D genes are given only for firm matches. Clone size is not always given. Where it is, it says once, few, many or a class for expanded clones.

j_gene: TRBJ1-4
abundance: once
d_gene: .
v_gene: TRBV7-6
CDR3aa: CASSRQATGEKLFF
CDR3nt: TGTGCCAGCAGCAGACAGGCTACGGGGGAAAAACTGTTTTTT

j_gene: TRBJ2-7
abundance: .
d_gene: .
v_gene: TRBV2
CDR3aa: CASRYAGYEQYF
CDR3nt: TGTGCCAGCAGGTACGCAGGCTACGAGCAGTACTTC

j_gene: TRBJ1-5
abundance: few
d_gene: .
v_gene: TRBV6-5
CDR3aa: CASSYSDRQPQHF
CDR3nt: TGTGCCAGCAGTTATTCGGACCGTCAGCCCCAGCATTTT

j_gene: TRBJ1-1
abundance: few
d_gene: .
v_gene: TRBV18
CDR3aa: CASSPTLNTEAFF
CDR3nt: TGTGCCAGCTCACCCACCTTGAACACTGAAGCTTTCTTT

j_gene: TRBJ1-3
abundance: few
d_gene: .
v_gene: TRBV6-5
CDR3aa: CASSREISGNTIYF
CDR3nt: TGTGCCAGCAGTCGGGAAATCTCTGGAAACACCATATATTTT

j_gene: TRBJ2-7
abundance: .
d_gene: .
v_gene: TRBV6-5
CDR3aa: CAASRGATYEQYF
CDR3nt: TGTGCTGCTTCACGCGGGGCAACCTACGAGCAGTACTTC

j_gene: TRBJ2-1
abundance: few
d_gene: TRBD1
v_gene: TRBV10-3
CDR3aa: CAISPSQGAYNEQFF
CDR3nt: TGTGCCATCAGTCCCTCCCAGGGGGCCTACAATGAGCAGTTCTTC

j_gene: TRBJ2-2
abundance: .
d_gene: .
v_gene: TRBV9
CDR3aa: CASSVGDTYTGELFF
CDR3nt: TGTGCCAGCAGCGTAGGGGACACATACACCGGGGAGCTGTTTTTT

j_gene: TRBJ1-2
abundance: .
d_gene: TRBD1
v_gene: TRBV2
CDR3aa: CASRGQNGYTF
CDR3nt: TGTGCCAGCAGGGGACAGAATGGCTACACCTTC

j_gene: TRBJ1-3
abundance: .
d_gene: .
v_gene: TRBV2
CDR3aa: CASSRDTSGNTIYF
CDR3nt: TGTGCCAGCAGTAGGGACACCTCTGGAAACACCATATATTTT

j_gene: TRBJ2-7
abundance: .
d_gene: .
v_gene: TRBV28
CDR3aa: CASSFGSKDRRYEQYF
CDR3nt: TGTGCCAGCAGTTTCGGTTCAAAGGACAGAAGATACGAGCAGTACTTC

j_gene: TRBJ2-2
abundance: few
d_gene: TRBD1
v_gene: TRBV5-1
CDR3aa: CASSSGQDTGELFF
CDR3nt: TGCGCCAGCAGCTCGGGACAGGACACCGGGGAGCTGTTTTTT

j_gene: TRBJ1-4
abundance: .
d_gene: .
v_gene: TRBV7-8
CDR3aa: CASSFGATDEKLFF
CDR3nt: TGTGCCAGCAGCTTTGGGGCCACCGATGAAAAACTGTTTTTT

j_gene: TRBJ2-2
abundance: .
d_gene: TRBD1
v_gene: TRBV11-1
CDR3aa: CASSLLTGVGTGELFF
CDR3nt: TGTGCCAGCAGCCTGCTTACAGGGGTCGGCACCGGGGAGCTGTTTTTT

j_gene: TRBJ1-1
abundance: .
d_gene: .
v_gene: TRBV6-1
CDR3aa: CASSATGPLLVLNTEAFF
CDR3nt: TGTGCCAGCAGTGCGACAGGTCCACTTCTCGTACTAAACACTGAAGCTTTCTTT

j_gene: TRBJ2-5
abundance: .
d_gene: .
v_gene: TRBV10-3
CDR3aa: CAISPRYGETQYF
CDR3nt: TGTGCCATCAGTCCTCGCTATGGGGAGACCCAGTACTTC

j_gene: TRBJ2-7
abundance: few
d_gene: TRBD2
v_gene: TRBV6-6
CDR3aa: CASSYIASGEYEQYF
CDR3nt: TGTGCCAGCAGTTACATAGCTAGCGGGGAGTACGAGCAGTACTTC

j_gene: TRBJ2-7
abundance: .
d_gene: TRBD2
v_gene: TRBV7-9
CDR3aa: CASSLAAGAGSSYEQYF
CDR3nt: TGTGCCAGCAGCTTAGCCGCCGGAGCGGGGAGCTCCTACGAGCAGTACTTC